This TCR beta chain was sequenced in a study of blood T cell repertoires in COVID-19. The CDR3 loop spans 15 amino acids. Trimming removed 3 bases at V and 4 bases at J, with 16 bases between. Germline CDR1 is MNHEY and CDR2 is SVGEGT. Here immunoSEQ multiplex PCR was the method, and the copy in TCRdb shows in-frame clones only, minus some. The table includes some 320,000 clones, 75% to 90% detected once. This clonotype was sampled from a woman aged 25 to 39 who had been exposed to COVID-19. This chain joins TRBV6-2 or TRBV6-3 and TRBJ2-7; a possible D gene is TRBD2 (6 bases). Sequencing input: PBMCs or T cells enriched from blood (not recorded which). The CDR3 region is CASSYYWDSQYEQYF. In nucleotides, the CDR3 is TGTGCCAGCAGTTATTATTGGGACTCCCAGTACGAGCAGTACTTC.